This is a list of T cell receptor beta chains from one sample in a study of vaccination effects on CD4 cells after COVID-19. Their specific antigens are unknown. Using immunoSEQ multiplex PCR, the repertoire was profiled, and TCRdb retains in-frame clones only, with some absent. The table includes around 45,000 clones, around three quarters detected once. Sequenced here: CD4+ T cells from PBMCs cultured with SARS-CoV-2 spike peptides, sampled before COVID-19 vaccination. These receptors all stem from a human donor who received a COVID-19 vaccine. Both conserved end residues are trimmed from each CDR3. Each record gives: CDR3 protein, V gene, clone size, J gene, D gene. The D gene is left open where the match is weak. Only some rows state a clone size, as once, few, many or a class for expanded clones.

CDR3aa: ASGQRSDTQY
v_gene: TRBV12-5
abundance: few
j_gene: TRBJ2-3
d_gene: .

CDR3aa: ASRPTGGLTGELF
v_gene: TRBV7-9
abundance: .
j_gene: TRBJ2-2
d_gene: TRBD1

CDR3aa: ASNKKVPGQGEDEQF
v_gene: TRBV5-1
abundance: .
j_gene: TRBJ2-1
d_gene: TRBD1

CDR3aa: ASSLVAQTNEKLF
v_gene: TRBV7-2
abundance: .
j_gene: TRBJ1-4
d_gene: .

CDR3aa: ASSSEVNTGELF
v_gene: TRBV5-1
abundance: few
j_gene: TRBJ2-2
d_gene: .

CDR3aa: ASSIRTGKLF
v_gene: TRBV19
abundance: .
j_gene: TRBJ1-4
d_gene: .

CDR3aa: ASSKRGRTGVLDTQY
v_gene: TRBV19
abundance: .
j_gene: TRBJ2-3
d_gene: TRBD1

CDR3aa: ASSWGGLGSEQF
v_gene: TRBV3-1/TRBV3-2
abundance: .
j_gene: TRBJ2-1
d_gene: .

CDR3aa: ASSSERADGYT
v_gene: TRBV9
abundance: .
j_gene: TRBJ1-2
d_gene: .

CDR3aa: ASSSRTSGGEETQY
v_gene: TRBV5-1
abundance: .
j_gene: TRBJ2-5
d_gene: TRBD2

CDR3aa: ASSSEAGNTIY
v_gene: TRBV7-3
abundance: few
j_gene: TRBJ1-3
d_gene: .

CDR3aa: ASSESRRTSELF
v_gene: TRBV10-1
abundance: .
j_gene: TRBJ2-2
d_gene: .

CDR3aa: ASSLAGYGTGELF
v_gene: TRBV5-1
abundance: .
j_gene: TRBJ2-2
d_gene: .

CDR3aa: ASSLEGGPETQY
v_gene: TRBV5-1
abundance: .
j_gene: TRBJ2-5
d_gene: .

CDR3aa: ASNSQGAVEKLF
v_gene: TRBV6-5
abundance: .
j_gene: TRBJ1-4
d_gene: TRBD1

CDR3aa: ASSEGVRGYT
v_gene: TRBV12-3/TRBV12-4
abundance: .
j_gene: TRBJ1-2
d_gene: .

CDR3aa: ASSLGASGGPQETQY
v_gene: TRBV5-1
abundance: .
j_gene: TRBJ2-5
d_gene: TRBD2

CDR3aa: ASSQVGREAF
v_gene: TRBV4-1
abundance: .
j_gene: TRBJ1-1
d_gene: .

CDR3aa: ASSSGTYEAF
v_gene: TRBV12-3/TRBV12-4
abundance: once
j_gene: TRBJ1-1
d_gene: .

CDR3aa: SVDRTGGYGYT
v_gene: TRBV29-1
abundance: .
j_gene: TRBJ1-2
d_gene: TRBD1

CDR3aa: ASSEGTSGNTIY
v_gene: TRBV6-1
abundance: .
j_gene: TRBJ1-3
d_gene: .

CDR3aa: ASSHRGQGQPQH
v_gene: TRBV6-6
abundance: once
j_gene: TRBJ1-5
d_gene: TRBD1

CDR3aa: ASSPRGDTGKLF
v_gene: TRBV18
abundance: .
j_gene: TRBJ1-4
d_gene: .

CDR3aa: ASSDQDNSGNTIY
v_gene: TRBV9
abundance: .
j_gene: TRBJ1-3
d_gene: .

CDR3aa: ASSQIRTGEETQY
v_gene: TRBV4-1
abundance: .
j_gene: TRBJ2-5
d_gene: TRBD1

CDR3aa: ASSVDPQGTNEKLF
v_gene: TRBV9
abundance: once
j_gene: TRBJ1-4
d_gene: .

CDR3aa: ATSDTGTGTYGYT
v_gene: TRBV24-1
abundance: .
j_gene: TRBJ1-2
d_gene: TRBD1

CDR3aa: ASRYGTGSTNEKLF
v_gene: TRBV5-1
abundance: .
j_gene: TRBJ1-4
d_gene: .

CDR3aa: ATSDSKQGAGNTIY
v_gene: TRBV24-1
abundance: .
j_gene: TRBJ1-3
d_gene: .

CDR3aa: ASSERGTDTQY
v_gene: TRBV6-1
abundance: .
j_gene: TRBJ2-3
d_gene: .

CDR3aa: ASSQPTRRDGRNTEAF
v_gene: TRBV4-1
abundance: few
j_gene: TRBJ1-1
d_gene: .

CDR3aa: ASSQDKGQGSLTF
v_gene: TRBV3-1/TRBV3-2
abundance: .
j_gene: TRBJ1-1
d_gene: TRBD1

CDR3aa: ASSPSNQPQH
v_gene: TRBV7-8
abundance: .
j_gene: TRBJ1-5
d_gene: .

CDR3aa: ATSARAGGEKLF
v_gene: TRBV24-1
abundance: .
j_gene: TRBJ1-4
d_gene: TRBD1

CDR3aa: ASGGGYRGNQPQH
v_gene: TRBV19
abundance: few
j_gene: TRBJ1-5
d_gene: .

CDR3aa: ASSVSPGTGTEKLF
v_gene: TRBV9
abundance: few
j_gene: TRBJ1-4
d_gene: TRBD1

CDR3aa: ATGYTEAF
v_gene: TRBV5-1
abundance: .
j_gene: TRBJ1-1
d_gene: .

CDR3aa: ASSPQGGQGQPQH
v_gene: TRBV7-9
abundance: once
j_gene: TRBJ1-5
d_gene: TRBD1

CDR3aa: ASSEAGVPNTEAF
v_gene: TRBV2
abundance: .
j_gene: TRBJ1-1
d_gene: .

CDR3aa: ASSLSQGGYT
v_gene: TRBV7-2
abundance: .
j_gene: TRBJ1-2
d_gene: .